A selection of T cell receptor beta chains follows, all from one sample in a study of identical twins. TCRdb reanalysed the 5' RACE reads using MiXCR and keeps one entry per CDR3 protein. The table lists under 400,000 distinct CDR3 sequences, 9% to 10% of them singletons. The sequencing sample was made of naive T cells sorted from blood. The source is a woman aged 50 to 60 in good health. Both conserved end residues are part of each CDR3. Each record gives: V gene, clone size, D gene, J gene, CDR3 protein, CDR3 DNA. A D gene is named only where the DNA matches it firmly. Where a row states a size, it is once, few, many or the class of an expanded clone; other rows omit it.

v_gene: TRBV7-8; abundance: many; d_gene: TRBD1; j_gene: TRBJ1-2; CDR3aa: CASSTRQGQSYTF; CDR3nt: TGTGCCAGCAGCACTAGACAGGGTCAGAGCTACACCTTC
v_gene: TRBV20-1; abundance: -; d_gene: -; j_gene: TRBJ2-1; CDR3aa: CSASGRTGTPASYNEQFF; CDR3nt: TGCAGTGCTAGTGGGAGAACCGGGACCCCCGCGTCCTACAATGAGCAGTTCTTC
v_gene: TRBV20-1; abundance: many; d_gene: TRBD1; j_gene: TRBJ2-7; CDR3aa: CSAILGTGVPYEQYF; CDR3nt: TGCAGTGCTATCCTTGGGACAGGGGTCCCCTACGAGCAGTACTTC
v_gene: TRBV27; abundance: few; d_gene: TRBD1; j_gene: TRBJ1-1; CDR3aa: CASSDTGDTEAFF; CDR3nt: TGTGCCAGCAGTGATACAGGGGACACTGAAGCTTTCTTT
v_gene: TRBV5-1; abundance: few; d_gene: -; j_gene: TRBJ1-1; CDR3aa: CASSPPGSEAFF; CDR3nt: TGCGCCAGCAGCCCCCCGGGGAGCGAAGCTTTCTTT
v_gene: TRBV4-2; abundance: many; d_gene: -; j_gene: TRBJ1-2; CDR3aa: CASSQDVAGPSTF; CDR3nt: TGTGCCAGCAGCCAAGATGTAGCGGGGCCCTCCACCTTC
v_gene: TRBV2; abundance: -; d_gene: TRBD2; j_gene: TRBJ2-1; CDR3aa: CASGTSGTASYNEQFF; CDR3nt: TGTGCCAGCGGGACTAGCGGGACCGCCTCCTACAATGAGCAGTTCTTC
v_gene: TRBV30; abundance: many; d_gene: -; j_gene: TRBJ2-4; CDR3aa: CAWSSGPIAKNIQYF; CDR3nt: TGTGCCTGGAGCTCGGGTCCTATAGCCAAAAACATTCAGTACTTC
v_gene: TRBV19; abundance: few; d_gene: -; j_gene: TRBJ1-1; CDR3aa: CASSIDLWAGGEAFF; CDR3nt: TGTGCCAGTAGTATAGATCTATGGGCAGGCGGTGAAGCTTTCTTT
v_gene: TRBV7-9; abundance: -; d_gene: TRBD2; j_gene: TRBJ2-3; CDR3aa: CASSGTSGSDTQYF; CDR3nt: TGTGCCAGCAGCGGGACTAGCGGGAGTGATACGCAGTATTTT
v_gene: TRBV24-1; abundance: -; d_gene: -; j_gene: TRBJ2-3; CDR3aa: CATSDRQRTDTQYF; CDR3nt: TGTGCCACCAGTGATCGACAGAGAACAGATACGCAGTATTTT
v_gene: TRBV10-3; abundance: few; d_gene: -; j_gene: TRBJ2-2; CDR3aa: CGLANSNTGELFF; CDR3nt: TGTGGCTTGGCGAACTCGAACACCGGGGAGCTGTTTTTT
v_gene: TRBV14; abundance: -; d_gene: TRBD2; j_gene: TRBJ2-2; CDR3aa: CASSPLTGGSTGELFF; CDR3nt: TGTGCCAGCAGCCCCCTGACGGGAGGGAGTACCGGGGAGCTGTTTTTT
v_gene: TRBV3-1; abundance: -; d_gene: -; j_gene: TRBJ2-1; CDR3aa: CASSRTVSAEQFF; CDR3nt: TGTGCCAGCAGCCGGACTGTTTCGGCTGAGCAGTTCTTC
v_gene: TRBV6-1; abundance: -; d_gene: -; j_gene: TRBJ1-5; CDR3aa: CASRSGTVSNQPQHF; CDR3nt: TGTGCCAGCAGATCCGGGACTGTTAGCAATCAGCCCCAGCATTTT
v_gene: TRBV4-2; abundance: -; d_gene: TRBD2; j_gene: TRBJ2-1; CDR3aa: CASSSTGLAGEQFF; CDR3nt: TGTGCCAGCAGCTCTACGGGACTAGCCGGTGAGCAGTTCTTC
v_gene: TRBV5-1; abundance: -; d_gene: -; j_gene: TRBJ2-7; CDR3aa: CASSTADLTYEQYF; CDR3nt: TGCGCCAGCAGCACCGCTGACCTTACATACGAGCAGTACTTC
v_gene: TRBV6-6; abundance: -; d_gene: -; j_gene: TRBJ2-3; CDR3aa: CASSYPTGTSTDTQYF; CDR3nt: TGTGCCAGCAGTTACCCGACAGGGACTAGCACAGATACGCAGTATTTT
v_gene: TRBV11-2; abundance: few; d_gene: -; j_gene: TRBJ1-1; CDR3aa: CASTTTGFSAFF; CDR3nt: TGTGCCAGCACTACAACGGGTTTCTCAGCTTTCTTT
v_gene: TRBV19; abundance: few; d_gene: -; j_gene: TRBJ1-5; CDR3aa: CASSIQVVTSNQPQHF; CDR3nt: TGTGCCAGTAGTATTCAGGTTGTCACTAGCAATCAGCCCCAGCATTTT
v_gene: TRBV11-2; abundance: many; d_gene: -; j_gene: TRBJ2-5; CDR3aa: CASSLVDTQETQYF; CDR3nt: TGTGCCAGCAGCTTAGTTGACACTCAAGAGACCCAGTACTTC
v_gene: TRBV12-3/TRBV12-4; abundance: -; d_gene: -; j_gene: TRBJ2-6; CDR3aa: CASSSEGGGGANVLTF; CDR3nt: TGTGCCAGCAGTTCTGAGGGGGGGGGAGGGGCCAACGTCCTGACTTTC
v_gene: TRBV12-5; abundance: -; d_gene: TRBD2; j_gene: TRBJ2-7; CDR3aa: CASGQGLAEIYEQYF; CDR3nt: TGTGCTAGTGGGCAAGGACTAGCGGAGATTTACGAGCAGTACTTC
v_gene: TRBV20-1; abundance: many; d_gene: TRBD2; j_gene: TRBJ2-7; CDR3aa: CSATTRDYSPYEQYF; CDR3nt: TGCAGTGCTACTACCCGGGACTACTCCCCCTACGAGCAGTACTTC
v_gene: TRBV25-1; abundance: -; d_gene: TRBD2; j_gene: TRBJ2-1; CDR3aa: CASRDSGSGSNEQFF; CDR3nt: TGTGCCAGCAGAGATAGCGGGAGTGGGAGCAATGAGCAGTTCTTC
v_gene: TRBV11-2; abundance: few; d_gene: -; j_gene: TRBJ2-3; CDR3aa: CASSMGAPLYF; CDR3nt: TGTGCCAGCTCCATGGGAGCCCCCCTGTATTTT
v_gene: TRBV7-9; abundance: -; d_gene: TRBD2; j_gene: TRBJ2-5; CDR3aa: CASSSRTSGQETQYF; CDR3nt: TGTGCCAGCAGCTCCCGGACTAGCGGGCAAGAGACCCAGTACTTC
v_gene: TRBV11-1; abundance: few; d_gene: -; j_gene: TRBJ2-1; CDR3aa: CATQQAGSYNEQFF; CDR3nt: TGTGCCACTCAACAGGCAGGTTCATACAATGAGCAGTTCTTC
v_gene: TRBV11-2; abundance: -; d_gene: TRBD1; j_gene: TRBJ2-3; CDR3aa: CASSLDRQGTTDTQYF; CDR3nt: TGTGCCAGCAGCTTAGATAGACAGGGGACCACAGATACGCAGTATTTT
v_gene: TRBV20-1; abundance: -; d_gene: -; j_gene: TRBJ2-3; CDR3aa: CSDRGVLMEIDTQYF; CDR3nt: TGCAGTGATAGAGGGGTTCTTATGGAGATAGATACGCAGTATTTT
v_gene: TRBV7-9; abundance: -; d_gene: TRBD1; j_gene: TRBJ2-7; CDR3aa: CASSLEQGPYEQYF; CDR3nt: TGTGCCAGCAGCTTGGAACAGGGGCCCTACGAGCAGTACTTC
v_gene: TRBV20-1; abundance: few; d_gene: -; j_gene: TRBJ1-2; CDR3aa: CSASVQGRGYGYTF; CDR3nt: TGCAGTGCTAGCGTACAGGGACGCGGCTATGGCTACACCTTC